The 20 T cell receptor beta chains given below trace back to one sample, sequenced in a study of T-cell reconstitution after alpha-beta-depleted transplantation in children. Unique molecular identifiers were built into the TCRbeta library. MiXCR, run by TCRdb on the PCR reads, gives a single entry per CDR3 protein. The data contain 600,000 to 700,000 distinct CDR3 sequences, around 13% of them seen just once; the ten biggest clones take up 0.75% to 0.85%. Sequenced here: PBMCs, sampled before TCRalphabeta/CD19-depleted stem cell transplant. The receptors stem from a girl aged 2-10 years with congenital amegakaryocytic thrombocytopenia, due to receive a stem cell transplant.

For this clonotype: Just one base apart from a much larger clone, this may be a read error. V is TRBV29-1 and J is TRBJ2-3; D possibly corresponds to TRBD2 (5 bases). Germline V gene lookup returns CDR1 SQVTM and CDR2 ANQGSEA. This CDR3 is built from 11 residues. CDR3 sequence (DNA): TGCAGCTTCTGGGAGCCAGATGCGCAGTATTTT. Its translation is CSFWEPDAQYF.

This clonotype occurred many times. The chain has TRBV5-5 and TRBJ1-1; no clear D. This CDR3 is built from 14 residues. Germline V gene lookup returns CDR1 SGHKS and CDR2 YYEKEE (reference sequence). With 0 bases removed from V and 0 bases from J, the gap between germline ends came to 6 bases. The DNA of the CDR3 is TGTGCCAGCAGCTTGGACTTCCTGAACACTGAAGCTTTCTTT. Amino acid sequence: CASSLDFLNTEAFF.

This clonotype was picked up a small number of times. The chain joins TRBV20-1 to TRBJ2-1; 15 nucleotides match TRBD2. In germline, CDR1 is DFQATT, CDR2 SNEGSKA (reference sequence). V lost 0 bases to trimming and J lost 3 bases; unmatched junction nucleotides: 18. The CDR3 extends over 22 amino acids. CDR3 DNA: TGCAGTGCTAGAGACGGGGGATTAGCTCGGACTAGCGGGAGGGCGAACTACAATGAGCAGTTCTTC. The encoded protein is CSARDGGLARTSGRANYNEQFF.

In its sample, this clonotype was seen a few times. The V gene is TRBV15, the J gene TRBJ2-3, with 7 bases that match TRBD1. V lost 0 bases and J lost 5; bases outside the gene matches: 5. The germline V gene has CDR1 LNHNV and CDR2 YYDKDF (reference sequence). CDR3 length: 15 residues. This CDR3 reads CATSRDRGKRDTQYF. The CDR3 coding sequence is TGTGCCACCAGCAGAGACAGGGGGAAACGAGATACGCAGTATTTT.

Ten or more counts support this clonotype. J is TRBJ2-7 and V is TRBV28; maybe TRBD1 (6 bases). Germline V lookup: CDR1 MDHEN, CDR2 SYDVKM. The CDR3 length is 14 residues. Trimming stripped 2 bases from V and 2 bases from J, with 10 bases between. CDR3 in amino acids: CASSLTGLAYEQYF. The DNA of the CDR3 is TGTGCCAGCAGTTTAACAGGGCTTGCCTACGAGCAGTACTTC.

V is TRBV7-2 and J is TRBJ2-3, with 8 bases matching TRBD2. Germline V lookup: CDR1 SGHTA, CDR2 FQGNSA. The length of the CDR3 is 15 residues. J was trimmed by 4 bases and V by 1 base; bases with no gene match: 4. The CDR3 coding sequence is TGTGCCAGCAGCTTAGGGAGCGGGAGAGCAGATACGCAGTATTTT. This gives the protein CASSLGSGRADTQYF.

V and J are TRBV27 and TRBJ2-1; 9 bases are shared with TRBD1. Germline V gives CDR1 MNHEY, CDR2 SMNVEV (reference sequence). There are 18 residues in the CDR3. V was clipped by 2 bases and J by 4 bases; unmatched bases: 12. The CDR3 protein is CASSLGYPGQGTYNEQFF. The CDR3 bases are TGTGCCAGCAGTTTAGGGTACCCGGGACAGGGCACTTACAATGAGCAGTTCTTC.

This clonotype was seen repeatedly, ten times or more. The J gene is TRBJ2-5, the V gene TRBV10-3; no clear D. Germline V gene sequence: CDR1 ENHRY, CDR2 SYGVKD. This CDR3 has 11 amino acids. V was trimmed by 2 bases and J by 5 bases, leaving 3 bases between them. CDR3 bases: TGTGCCATCAGTGAGGGGGAGACCCAGTACTTC. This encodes CAISEGETQYF.

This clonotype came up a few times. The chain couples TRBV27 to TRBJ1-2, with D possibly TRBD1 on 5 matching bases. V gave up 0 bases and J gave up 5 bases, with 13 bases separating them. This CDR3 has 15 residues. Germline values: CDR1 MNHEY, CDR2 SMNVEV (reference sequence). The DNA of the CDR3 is TGTGCCAGCAGTTTATCCGGGGGTGCCCCTTATGGCTACACCTTC. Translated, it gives CASSLSGGAPYGYTF.

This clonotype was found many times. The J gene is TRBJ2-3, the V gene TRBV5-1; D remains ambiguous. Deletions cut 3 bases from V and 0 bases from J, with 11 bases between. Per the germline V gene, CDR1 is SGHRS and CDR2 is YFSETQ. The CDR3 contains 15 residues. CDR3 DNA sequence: TGCGCCAGCAGCTCTCCGGCCAGTAGCACAGATACGCAGTATTTT. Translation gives CASSSPASSTDTQYF.

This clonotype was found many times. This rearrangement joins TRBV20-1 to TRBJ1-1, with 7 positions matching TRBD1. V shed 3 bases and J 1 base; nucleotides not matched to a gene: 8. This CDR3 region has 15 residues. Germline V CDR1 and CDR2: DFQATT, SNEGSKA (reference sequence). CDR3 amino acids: CSASTQGVWNTEAFF. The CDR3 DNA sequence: TGCAGTGCTAGTACCCAGGGGGTGTGGAACACTGAAGCTTTCTTT.

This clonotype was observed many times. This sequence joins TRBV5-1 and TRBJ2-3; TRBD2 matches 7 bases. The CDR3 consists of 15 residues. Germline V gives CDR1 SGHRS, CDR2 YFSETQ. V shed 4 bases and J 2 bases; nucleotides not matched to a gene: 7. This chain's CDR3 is CASSRGGPYTDTQYF. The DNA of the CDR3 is TGCGCCAGCAGCCGCGGGGGACCTTACACAGATACGCAGTATTTT.

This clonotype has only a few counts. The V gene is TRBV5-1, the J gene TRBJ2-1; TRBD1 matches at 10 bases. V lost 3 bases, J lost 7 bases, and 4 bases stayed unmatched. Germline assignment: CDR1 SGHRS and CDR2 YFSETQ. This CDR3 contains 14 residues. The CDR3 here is CASSYRTGGNEQFF. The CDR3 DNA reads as TGCGCCAGCAGCTACCGGACAGGGGGGAATGAGCAGTTCTTC.

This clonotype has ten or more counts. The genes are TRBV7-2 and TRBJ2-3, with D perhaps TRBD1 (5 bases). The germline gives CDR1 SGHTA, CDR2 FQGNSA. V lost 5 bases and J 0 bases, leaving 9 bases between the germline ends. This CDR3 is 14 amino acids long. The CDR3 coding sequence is TGTGCCAGCAGCGGTAGGGGTAGCACAGATACGCAGTATTTT. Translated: CASSGRGSTDTQYF.

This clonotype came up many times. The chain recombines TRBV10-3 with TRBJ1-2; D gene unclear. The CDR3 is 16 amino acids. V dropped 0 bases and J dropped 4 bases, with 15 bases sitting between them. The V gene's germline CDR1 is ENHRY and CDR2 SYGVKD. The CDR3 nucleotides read TGTGCCATCAGTGAGTCGAAATTGGACCCCTCCTATGGCTACACCTTC. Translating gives CAISESKLDPSYGYTF.

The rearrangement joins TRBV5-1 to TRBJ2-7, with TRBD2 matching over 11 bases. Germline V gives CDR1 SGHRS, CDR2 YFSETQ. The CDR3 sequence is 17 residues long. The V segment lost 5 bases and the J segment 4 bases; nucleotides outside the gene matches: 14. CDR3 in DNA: TGCGCCAGCAGGGAAACCTACATCGGGACTAGCGGTTACGAGCAGTACTTC. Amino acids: CASRETYIGTSGYEQYF. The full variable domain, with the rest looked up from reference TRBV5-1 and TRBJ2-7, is KAGVTQTPRYLIKTRGQQVTLSCSPISGHRSVSWYQQTPGQGLQFLFEYFSETQRNKGNFPGRFSGRQFSNSRSEMNVSTLELGDSALYLCASRETYIGTSGYEQYFGPGTRLTVT.

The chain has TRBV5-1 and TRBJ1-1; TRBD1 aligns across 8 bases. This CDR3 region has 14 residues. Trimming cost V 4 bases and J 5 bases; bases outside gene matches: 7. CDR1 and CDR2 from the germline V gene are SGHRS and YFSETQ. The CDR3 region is CASSPRTGMTEAFF. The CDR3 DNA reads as TGCGCCAGCAGCCCCCGGACAGGGATGACTGAAGCTTTCTTT.

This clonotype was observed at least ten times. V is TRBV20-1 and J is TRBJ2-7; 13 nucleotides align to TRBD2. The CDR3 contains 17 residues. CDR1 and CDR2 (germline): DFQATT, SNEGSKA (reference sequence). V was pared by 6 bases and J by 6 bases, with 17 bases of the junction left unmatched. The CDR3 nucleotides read TGCAGTGCAAAGACTAGCGGGAGGCACGCCTCGTGGGGCGAGCAGTACTTC. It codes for CSAKTSGRHASWGEQYF.

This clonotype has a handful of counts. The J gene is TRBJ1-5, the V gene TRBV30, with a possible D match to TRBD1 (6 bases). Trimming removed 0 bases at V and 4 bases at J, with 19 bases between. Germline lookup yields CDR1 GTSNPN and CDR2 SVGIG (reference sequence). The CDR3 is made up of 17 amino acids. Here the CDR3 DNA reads TGTGCCTGGAGTGTACCGACAGGATGGGTTCAAAATCAGCCCCAGCATTTT. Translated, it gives CAWSVPTGWVQNQPQHF.

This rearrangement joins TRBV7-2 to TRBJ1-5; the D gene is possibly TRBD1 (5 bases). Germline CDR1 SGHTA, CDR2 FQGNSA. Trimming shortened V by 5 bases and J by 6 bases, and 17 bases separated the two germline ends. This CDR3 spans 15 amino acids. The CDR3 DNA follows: TGTGCCAGCAGCCTAGTCCAGGGACCAGGTCAGCCCCAGCATTTT. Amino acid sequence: CASSLVQGPGQPQHF.